These T cell receptor beta chains were read from a single sample in a study of cytomegalovirus exposure and HLA in healthy donors. TCRdb's table, derived via immunoSEQ multiplex PCR, lists solely in-frame clones and lacks some. The listing records approximately 96,000 clones. The sample comprised PBMCs. The receptors come from a girl aged 5-17 years in good health and CMV-seropositive. CDR3s include the opening cysteine and the closing phenylalanine or tryptophan. D genes are given only for firm matches.

D gene	V gene	J gene	CDR3 DNA	CDR3 protein
-	TRBV5-6	TRBJ2-6	TGTGCCAGCAGCTTGGGGGAAGGGGGGGCCTCTGGGGCCAACGTCCTGACTTTC	CASSLGEGGASGANVLTF
TRBD1	TRBV13	TRBJ2-7	TGTGCCAGCAGGGCCCCTGGACAGGGAATATTGCACGAGCAGTACTTC	CASRAPGQGILHEQYF
-	TRBV5-4	TRBJ1-2	TGTGCCAGCAGCTTTGGGTCCAGGGGACGGGACTATGGCTACACCTTC	CASSFGSRGRDYGYTF
TRBD2	TRBV4-2	TRBJ2-5	TGTGCCAGCAGCCAAGAACTAGCGGGGGGGTACTTGGAAGAGACCCAGTACTTC	CASSQELAGGYLEETQYF
-	TRBV5-1	TRBJ1-2	TGCGCCAGCAGCTCCCTTTCAGTTGGTCATGGCTACACCTTC	CASSSLSVGHGYTF
-	TRBV11-2	TRBJ1-4	TGTGCCAGCAGCCCAACCGGGACACCTAATGAAAAACTGTTTTTT	CASSPTGTPNEKLFF
-	TRBV30	TRBJ1-6	TGTGCCGGGAGCTCCCCGGAGGGACTGGAATCACCCCTACACTTT	CAGSSPEGLESPLHF
TRBD1	TRBV27	TRBJ2-7	TGTGCCAGCAGTTCTACAGGGGGCGGAAGAGTGAGTCACGAGCAGTACTTC	CASSSTGGGRVSHEQYF
-	TRBV6-5	TRBJ1-1	TGTGCCAGCAGTAACGGGAAGAACACTGAAGCTTTCTTT	CASSNGKNTEAFF
TRBD1	TRBV9	TRBJ2-2	TGTGCCAGCAGCGCGGGACAGGGGGCGTGGTACACCGGGGAGCTGTTTTTT	CASSAGQGAWYTGELFF
-	TRBV18	TRBJ2-5	TGTGCCAGCTCATCTGTAGCTAGAGAGACCCAGTACTTC	CASSSVARETQYF
TRBD1	TRBV4-2	TRBJ1-1	TGTGCCAGCAGCCCTGGACAGGGACAAACTGAAGCTTTCTTT	CASSPGQGQTEAFF
TRBD2	TRBV27	TRBJ2-1	TGTGCCAGCAGCTCTTGGGGGGGGAGTAACAATGAGCAGTTCTTC	CASSSWGGSNNEQFF
TRBD1	TRBV29-1	TRBJ2-2	TGCAGCGTTACCACCACAGGGGGCGAGGTCGGGGAGCTGTTTTTT	CSVTTTGGEVGELFF
-	TRBV30	TRBJ1-1	TGTGCCTGGAGTCCAACTAGGTCCGCGAAGAACACTGAAGCTTTCTTT	CAWSPTRSAKNTEAFF
-	TRBV4-3	TRBJ2-1	TGCGCCAGCAGCCAAGGACTAGTGAGCAATGAGCAGTTCTTC	CASSQGLVSNEQFF
-	TRBV2	TRBJ1-5	TGTGCCAGCAGTGTATGGGGCCAGGGTCAGCCCCAGCATTTT	CASSVWGQGQPQHF
-	TRBV27	TRBJ2-3	TGTGCCAGCGGGGGGGGCCCCGGCGATACGCAGTATTTT	CASGGGPGDTQYF
TRBD1	TRBV5-6	TRBJ1-2	TGTGCCAGCAGCTTAATTCAGACAGGGAGCTATGGCTACACCTTC	CASSLIQTGSYGYTF
TRBD2	TRBV11-2	TRBJ2-2	TGTGCCAGCAGCGCATGGGGGGGGATCACCGGGGAGCTGTTTTTT	CASSAWGGITGELFF
-	TRBV7-9	TRBJ1-1	TGTGCCAGCTCTGAGGGCACCACTGAAGCTTTCTTT	CASSEGTTEAFF
TRBD2	TRBV2	TRBJ2-7	TGTGCCAGCAGTGAAATGGGGGGGTCCTACGAGCAGTACTTC	CASSEMGGSYEQYF
TRBD1	TRBV19	TRBJ2-7	TGTGCCAGTAGTATAAAACAGGGGGCCTACGAGCAGTACTTC	CASSIKQGAYEQYF
TRBD1	TRBV5-4	TRBJ2-5	TGTGCCAGCAGCCCCGGACAGGGCCAAGAGACCCAGTACTTC	CASSPGQGQETQYF
TRBD1	TRBV11-2	TRBJ1-5	TGTGCCAGCAGCTTGGCAGGGGGTGGCAATCAGCCCCAGCATTTT	CASSLAGGGNQPQHF
TRBD2	TRBV11-3	TRBJ2-2	TGTGCCAGCACTATGGGGAGGGGTTCCACCGGGGAGCTGTTTTTT	CASTMGRGSTGELFF
-	TRBV11-2	TRBJ1-1	TGTGCCAGCAGCTTCCTGGGAGGAAAGGGCACTGAAGCTTTCTTT	CASSFLGGKGTEAFF
TRBD1	TRBV18	TRBJ1-2	TGTGCCAGCTCACAAAACCAGGACAGGTCTAACTATGGCTACACCTTC	CASSQNQDRSNYGYTF
-	TRBV11-2	TRBJ1-3	TGTGCCAGCAGCTTAGACAGGTCGGTCGGAAACACCATATATTTT	CASSLDRSVGNTIYF
TRBD1	TRBV4-2	TRBJ2-3	TGTGCCAGCAGCCAAGAAAGGGGGCGGACGGGTAGCACAGATACGCAGTATTTT	CASSQERGRTGSTDTQYF
TRBD1	TRBV6-5	TRBJ1-3	TGTGCCAGCAGTTTGACAGGGACTGGAGGAAACACCATATATTTT	CASSLTGTGGNTIYF
-	TRBV7-2	TRBJ2-7	TGTGCCAGCAGCTTACCTGGAGGCTACGAGCAGTACTTC	CASSLPGGYEQYF
-	TRBV5-1	TRBJ2-2	TGCGCCAGTCATTCAGGGTCGAAGAGCACCGGGGAGCTGTTTTTT	CASHSGSKSTGELFF
-	TRBV19	TRBJ1-2	TGTGCCAGTAGTCTATTATCGACTGCTCAAGGCTACACCTTC	CASSLLSTAQGYTF
-	TRBV18	TRBJ2-2	TGTGCCAGCTCACCAGCAACTAGGAACACCGGGGAGCTGTTTTTT	CASSPATRNTGELFF
-	TRBV14	TRBJ2-5	TGTGCCAGCAGCCTTATGACAGGAGCCCAAGAGACCCAGTACTTC	CASSLMTGAQETQYF
-	TRBV6-1	TRBJ1-2	TGTGCCAGCAGTGAAAACAGGATAGTAGGTGGCTACACCTTC	CASSENRIVGGYTF
TRBD1	TRBV5-5	TRBJ2-5	TGTGCCAGCAGCGGCGACAGGGGTAGGAAGACCCAGTACTTC	CASSGDRGRKTQYF
TRBD2	TRBV5-1	TRBJ2-5	TGCGCCAGCAGCTCGGTCCTAGCGGTCGGTGAGACCCAGTACTTC	CASSSVLAVGETQYF
TRBD1	TRBV4-2	TRBJ1-5	TGTGCCAGCAGCCAAGGACAGGGTGATCAGCCCCAGCATTTT	CASSQGQGDQPQHF
TRBD1	TRBV19	TRBJ1-5	TGTGCCAGTAGTATCGGGCTGTCCCGGGACAGGATCAATCAGCCCCAGCATTTT	CASSIGLSRDRINQPQHF
-	TRBV2	TRBJ2-7	TGTGCCAGCAGCCGGGAGTACGAGCAGTACTTC	CASSREYEQYF
TRBD2	TRBV10-1	TRBJ2-2	TGCGCCAGCCCTAGCGGGGGGGCCAACACCGGGGAGCTGTTTTTT	CASPSGGANTGELFF
TRBD2	TRBV5-4	TRBJ2-5	TGTGCCAGCAGCTCTATTGGTCTAGCGGGGGGTGGGGAGACCCAGTACTTC	CASSSIGLAGGGETQYF
-	TRBV19	TRBJ1-5	TGTGCCAGTAGTATAGCGTGGCGTACAGATCAGCCCCAGCATTTT	CASSIAWRTDQPQHF
TRBD2	TRBV5-1	TRBJ2-3	TGCGCCAGCAATCTCGGGGGGGCCCAAGATACGCAGTATTTT	CASNLGGAQDTQYF
TRBD1	TRBV19	TRBJ1-5	TGTGCCAGTACCCCATTTGGACAGGGTGAACAGCCCCAGCATTTT	CASTPFGQGEQPQHF
TRBD1	TRBV29-1	TRBJ1-2	TGCAGCGTTGTGGGGGGGACAGGCGCTCCAACTAACTATGGCTACACCTTC	CSVVGGTGAPTNYGYTF
-	TRBV28	TRBJ1-2	TGTGCCAGCAGTCTCCCCAGGGGAAACTATGGCTACACCTTC	CASSLPRGNYGYTF
TRBD1	TRBV9	TRBJ2-5	TGTGCCAGCAGCGTCGGGACAGGGGGCAGGGAGACCCAGTACTTC	CASSVGTGGRETQYF
TRBD2	TRBV4-3	TRBJ2-7	TGCGCCAGCAGCCAAGGGCTAGCGGGGGGCCTCTACGAGCAGTACTTC	CASSQGLAGGLYEQYF
-	TRBV18	TRBJ2-1	TGTGCCAGCTCACCACGCCCAGCAGGTGAGCAGTTCTTC	CASSPRPAGEQFF
TRBD1	TRBV7-2	TRBJ2-5	TGTGCCAGCATCCGTGAAGGGGGCATTATCTATGAGACCCAGTACTTC	CASIREGGIIYETQYF
TRBD2	TRBV6-4	TRBJ2-1	TGTGCCAGCAGTGATTCGGGGGGGACCTTGGAGCAGTTCTTC	CASSDSGGTLEQFF
-	TRBV7-2	TRBJ2-7	TGTGCCAGCAAAGTAGAGGGAACCAAGTACGAGCAGTACTTC	CASKVEGTKYEQYF
-	TRBV6-5	TRBJ1-6	TGTGCCAGCAGGGGGGGGATTTATCTTTCACCCCTCCACTTT	CASRGGIYLSPLHF
TRBD1	TRBV6-1	TRBJ1-2	TGTGCCAGCAGTGAACGCAACAGGGGGACCTATGGCTACACCTTC	CASSERNRGTYGYTF